This T cell receptor beta chain originates from a study of identifying expanded T cells in peripheral blood. A remark on this clone: Its target is unknown.

General study results and limits: Variance in clone template counts between approximately two-week samples significantly increased with total template count across all healthy donors.

Between the trimmed V and J ends, which lost 0 bases and 3 bases, there was a span of 15 bases. The germline gives CDR1 SGDLS, CDR2 YYNGEE. This CDR3 region has 16 residues. The method was immunoSEQ multiplex PCR; TCRdb's version includes in-frame clones alone and lacks a portion of them. The sample holds about 98,000 clones, about 87% seen once. The sample taken for sequencing was blood. The sequence was collected from a person between 18 and 70 years old in good health. This sequence joins TRBV9 and TRBJ1-1; weak D call: TRBD1 (5 bases). CDR3 in DNA: TGTGCCAGCAGCGTAGGGGTGGGGCAGACTGACACTGAAGCTTTCTTT. It specifies CASSVGVGQTDTEAFF.